Presented here are 5 T cell receptor beta chains from one specimen sequenced in a study of blood T cell repertoires in COVID-19. The table came from immunoSEQ multiplex PCR; TCRdb's copy has only in-frame clones and leaves some out. The sample records approximately 490,000 clones, approximately 86% being singletons. The specimen sequenced was PBMCs or T cells enriched from blood (not recorded which). These receptors were collected from a woman under 30 who had recovered from COVID-19.

The sample holds one count of this clone. The chain has TRBV9 and TRBJ1-3; D is perhaps TRBD1 (5 bases). This CDR3 comprises 13 residues. CDR1 and CDR2 (germline): SGDLS, YYNGEE. Trimming cost V 5 bases and J 7 bases, with 13 bases left between them. This CDR3 is CASRAPGGNTIYF. The CDR3 DNA reads TGTGCCAGCAGAGCCCCTGGGGGGAACACCATATATTTT. Based on the CDR3 plus reference TRBV9 and TRBJ1-3, the full variable domain is DSGVTQTPKHLITATGQRVTLRCSPRSGDLSVYWYQQSLDQGLQFLIQYYNGEERAKGNILERFSAQQFPDLHSELNLSSLELGDSALYFCASRAPGGNTIYFGEGSWLTVV.

This clone was counted between two and nine times. The J gene is TRBJ1-1, the V gene TRBV6-6, with D hard to call. Trimming left V 2 bases short and J 1 base short, with 8 bases between. The CDR3 contains 14 residues. CDR1 is MNHNY and CDR2 is SVGAGI in the germline V gene (reference sequence). CDR3 in amino acids: CASSYEGPNTEAFF. In DNA, the CDR3 is TGTGCCAGCAGTTACGAGGGCCCGAACACTGAAGCTTTCTTT.

The chain couples TRBV2 to TRBJ1-1; no definite D call. Germline V gene data show CDR1 as SNHLY and CDR2 as FYNNEI. This CDR3 is built from 15 residues. V was clipped by 3 bases and J by 2 bases, with 13 bases between them. The CDR3 sequence is CASSEEGTGNTEAFF. In nucleotides, the CDR3 is TGTGCCAGCAGTGAGGAGGGAACGGGAAACACTGAAGCTTTCTTT. Drawing the rest from reference TRBV2 and TRBJ1-1, the complete variable domain is EPEVTQTPSHQVTQMGQEVILRCVPISNHLYFYWYRQILGQKVEFLVSFYNNEISEKSEIFDDQFSVERPDGSNFTLKIRSTKLEDSAMYFCASSEEGTGNTEAFFGQGTRLTVV.

The chain has TRBV9 and TRBJ1-4; possible D gene TRBD1, 5 bases. The V end lost 3 bases, the J end lost 6 bases, and 15 bases lay between the germline ends. Germline V lookup: CDR1 SGDLS, CDR2 YYNGEE. The CDR3 contains 15 residues. As DNA, the CDR3 is TGTGCCAGCAGCGGGGATTTGGGGCAGGATGAAAAACTGTTTTTT. Amino acid sequence: CASSGDLGQDEKLFF.

The chain has TRBV11-2 and TRBJ1-1, with 8 bases that match TRBD1. Unmatched junction bases numbered 1, after V lost 0 bases and J lost 1 base. This CDR3 region has 15 residues. Germline V gene lookup returns CDR1 SGHAT and CDR2 FQNNGV. CDR3 DNA sequence: TGTGCCAGCAGCTTAGAGCAGGGGGCGAACACTGAAGCTTTCTTT. Translated, it gives CASSLEQGANTEAFF.